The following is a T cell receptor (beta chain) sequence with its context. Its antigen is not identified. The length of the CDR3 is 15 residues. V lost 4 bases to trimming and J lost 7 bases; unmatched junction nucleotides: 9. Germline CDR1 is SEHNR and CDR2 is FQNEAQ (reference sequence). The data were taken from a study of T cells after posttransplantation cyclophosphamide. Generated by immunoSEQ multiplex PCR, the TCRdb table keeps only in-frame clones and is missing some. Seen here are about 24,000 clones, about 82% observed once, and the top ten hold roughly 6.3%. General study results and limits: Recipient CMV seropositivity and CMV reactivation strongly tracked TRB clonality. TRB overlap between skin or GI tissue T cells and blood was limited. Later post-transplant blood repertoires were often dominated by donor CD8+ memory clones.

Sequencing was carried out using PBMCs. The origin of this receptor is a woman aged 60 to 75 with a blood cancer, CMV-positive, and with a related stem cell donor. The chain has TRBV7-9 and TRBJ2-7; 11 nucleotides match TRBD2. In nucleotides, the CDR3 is TGTGCCAGCAGCTCGATTAGCGGGAGGGCCGGGGAGCAGTACTTC. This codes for CASSSISGRAGEQYF.